The TCR beta chain under discussion was sequenced for a study of regulatory T cells in long-lasting Graves disease. For the study at large: Antithyroid drugs had been taken under 3 months by newly diagnosed Graves' patients. Study conclusions and caveats: Patients with persistent disease showed a bias toward TRBV28, TRBJ1-2 and TRBJ2-5. A reduction in accuracy may have resulted from the small sample size.

Notes on this clonotype: Its target is unknown. This may stem from a read error, because a much larger clone lies one nucleotide away.

Combining iRepertoire HTBI primers with Arm-PCR of CDR3 regions, the authors built TCR beta libraries. MiXCR, run by TCRdb on the multiplex PCR reads, gives a single entry per CDR3 protein. The table records approximately 390,000 distinct CDR3 sequences, 15% to 20% of them present only once. Sample time point: newly diagnosed GD, antithyroid drugs for less than 3 months. Extracted PBMC RNA gave rise to the TCR library. The germline CDR1 and CDR2 sequences are KGHSH and LQKENI. The CDR3 runs 14 residues. This sample was also put to use in a study of T cells in Graves' hyperthyroidism and ophthalmopathy.

The input for sequencing was peripheral blood mononuclear cells (PBMCs), taken at new diagnosis, from a patient treated with antithyroid drugs. This receptor was obtained from a woman between 18 and 30 years old with Graves disease. V gene TRBV18 combines with J gene TRBJ2-7, with D maybe TRBD2 (6 bases). CDR3 DNA: TGTGCCAACTCACCACCCTACGCGCGGGGTGAGCAGTACTTC. This sequence encodes CANSPPYARGEQYF.